The T cell receptor beta chain under discussion was sequenced for a study of blood T cells in healthy people across ages. Study-wide points: Donor CMV status, an unknown factor, possibly confounded changes in expanded clonotypes. Estimated diversity across one million T cells was deemed an underestimate.

To note about this clonotype: Its matching antigen is unknown.

The V and J ends lost 0 bases and 0 bases, in that order; junction bases with no gene match: 5. The V gene's germline CDR1 is MGHRA and CDR2 YSYEKL. The CDR3 has 18 amino acids. Combining a sample-barcoded 5' primer with a J-beta primer mix, a second PCR ran for about 6 to 11 cycles. TCRdb used MiXCR to reprocess the 5' RACE reads, holding one entry per CDR3 protein. The sample lists around 1.5 million distinct CDR3 sequences; around 59% were seen once. The chain employs TRBV4-1 and TRBJ2-6, with 7 positions matching TRBD1. The sequencing sample was made of blood. The TCR was taken from a man younger than 35 in good health. The CDR3 reads CASSQEWRQGSGANVLTF. The DNA for the CDR3 is TGCGCCAGCAGCCAAGAGTGGCGACAGGGCTCTGGGGCCAACGTCCTGACTTTC.